This entry features one TCR beta chain sequence. Clones were read by immunoSEQ multiplex PCR, and TCRdb kept only the in-frame ones, dropping some. The sample has under 450,000 clones; over 75% are singletons. The data derive from a study of control samples from healthy donors and cancer patients. V lost 2 bases, J lost 5 bases, and 7 bases stayed unmatched. CDR3 length equals 15 residues. The V gene's germline CDR1 is MNHEY and CDR2 SMNVEV (reference sequence). This chain links TRBV27 with TRBJ2-7; 9 nucleotides align to TRBD1. The sequenced sample was PBMCs. The TCR was taken from a man in his forties with head and neck cancer. CDR3 nucleotides: TGTGCCAGCAGTTTAGCCGGGACAGGGTTTAACGAGCAGTACTTC. Encoded protein: CASSLAGTGFNEQYF.